Below, 32 T cell receptor beta chains from the same sample are listed, as sequenced in a study of T cells in Graves' hyperthyroidism and ophthalmopathy. Amplified TCR beta CDR3 regions derived from RNA transcripts. The primer set for the first-round RT-PCR of the TCR CDR3 was HTBI. TCRdb itself ran the multiplex PCR reads through MiXCR, one entry per CDR3 protein. The sample includes over 45,000 distinct CDR3 sequences, around 48% of them seen just once. Sequenced sample: peripheral blood or thyroid tissue (not recorded which). The receptors come from a woman aged 45-65 years with Graves' hyperthyroidism.

The chain employs TRBV20-1 and TRBJ1-1; D unclear. Per germline, CDR1 DFQATT and CDR2 SNEGSKA (reference sequence). Trimming cost V 4 bases and J 8 bases, with 14 bases left between them. The length of the CDR3 is 12 residues. The CDR3 DNA is TGCAGTGCTATACGGAATGCGGGGGAAGCTTTCTTT. This gives the protein CSAIRNAGEAFF.

The rearrangement joins TRBV13 to TRBJ2-2; unclear D gene. Deletions cut 3 bases from V and 8 bases from J, with 7 bases between. The length of the CDR3 is 12 residues. Germline CDR1 reads PRHDT; CDR2 reads FYEKMQ (reference sequence). CDR3 protein: CASSFSTGELFF. As DNA, the CDR3 is TGTGCCAGCAGCTTCTCGACAGGGGAGCTGTTTTTT.

Concerning this clonotype: A single base separates this from a much larger clone, so it may be a read error. CDR3 amino acids: CASSQDPQGLINTEAFF. As DNA, the CDR3 is TGTGCCAGCAGCCAAGATCCCCAGGGATTAATAAACACTGAAGCTTTCTTT. V is TRBV3-1 and J is TRBJ1-1, with D possibly TRBD1 on 5 matching bases. The CDR3 sequence is 17 residues long. The V end lost 0 bases, the J end lost 2 bases, and 16 bases lay between the germline ends. Germline CDR1 LGHDT, CDR2 YNNKEL (reference sequence). Full variable domain (rest looked up from reference TRBV3-1 and TRBJ1-1): DTAVSQTPKYLVTQMGNDKSIKCEQNLGHDTMYWYKQDSKKFLKIMFSYNNKELIINETVPNRFSPKSPDKAHLNLHINSLELGDSAVYFCASSQDPQGLINTEAFFGQGTRLTVV.

The CDR3 region has the DNA TGTGCCAGCAGCACAGGGACTAGCGGGCCGAACTACGAGCAGTACTTC. This translates into CASSTGTSGPNYEQYF. J is TRBJ2-7 and V is TRBV7-9, with 12 nucleotides matching TRBD2. The V gene's germline CDR1 is SEHNR and CDR2 FQNEAQ (reference sequence). The V and J ends lost 5 bases and 3 bases, in that order; junction bases with no gene match: 8. This CDR3 region has 16 residues. Variable domain in full (rest from reference TRBV7-9 and TRBJ2-7): DTGVSQNPRHKITKRGQNVTFRCDPISEHNRLYWYRQTLGQGPEFLTYFQNEAQLEKSRLLSDRFSAERPKGSFSTLEIQRTEQGDSAMYLCASSTGTSGPNYEQYFGPGTRLTVT.

This clonotype was picked up many times. The chain carries TRBV5-1 and TRBJ1-2; possible D gene TRBD1, 5 bases. Trimming removed 0 bases from V and 4 bases from J, with 13 bases in between. Germline values: CDR1 SGHRS, CDR2 YFSETQ. The CDR3 totals 15 residues. In DNA form, the CDR3 reads TGCGCCAGCAGCTTGGCCTCGGGTAGGGGCTATGGCTACACCTTC. This encodes CASSLASGRGYGYTF.

The rearrangement uses TRBV25-1 and TRBJ1-1; D is uncertain. The V and J ends lost 3 bases and 5 bases respectively, with 19 bases between them. This CDR3 has 16 residues. Germline V gene data show CDR1 as MGHDK and CDR2 as SYGVNS. For the CDR3, the DNA is TGTGCCAGCAGTGATGGAGCCCCTTCCCCACGGACTGAAGCTTTCTTT. Residues: CASSDGAPSPRTEAFF.

The chain is built from TRBV20-1 and TRBJ2-7; D might be TRBD1 (5 bases). Trimming removed 0 bases from V and 5 bases from J, with 20 bases in between. Germline V gene data show CDR1 as DFQATT and CDR2 as SNEGSKA (reference sequence). This CDR3 spans 16 amino acids. CDR3 residues: CSARDRGWGRADEQYF. The CDR3 nucleotides read TGCAGTGCTAGAGATCGTGGGTGGGGCAGGGCGGACGAGCAGTACTTC.

This clonotype was recorded at least ten times. CDR3 coding DNA: TGTGCCAGCAGTTACGGGGGAATCCCGTTCGAGCAGTACTTC. Its translation is CASSYGGIPFEQYF. The genes are TRBV6-2 or TRBV6-3 and TRBJ2-7; the D gene could be TRBD1 or TRBD2 (5 bases each). This CDR3 is 14 amino acids long. Trimming cost V 2 bases and J 6 bases, with 14 bases left between them. Per germline, CDR1 MNHEY and CDR2 SVGEGT.

This clonotype showed up many times. The chain links TRBV7-9 to TRBJ1-1; possibly TRBD1 for D (5 bases). The CDR3 loop spans 12 amino acids. Germline CDR1 reads SEHNR; CDR2 reads FQNEAQ (reference sequence). Trimming took 5 bases from V and 7 from J, leaving 11 bases between them. DNA of the CDR3: TGTGCCAGCAGCGAAGGGGTAGGTGAAGCTTTCTTT. Protein: CASSEGVGEAFF.

This clonotype was seen many times. V gene TRBV2 combines with J gene TRBJ1-2; D gene ambiguous. The CDR3 runs 11 residues. CDR1 and CDR2 (germline): SNHLY, FYNNEI. Trimming took off 2 bases at V and 3 bases at J, with 1 base between the two ends. The CDR3 nucleotides read TGTGCCAGCAGTGAATACTATGGCTACACCTTC. Amino acid sequence: CASSEYYGYTF.

The rearrangement uses TRBV29-1 and TRBJ1-1, with 8 bases fitting TRBD1. This CDR3 region has 14 residues. Germline V gives CDR1 SQVTM, CDR2 ANQGSEA. V lost 5 bases to trimming and J lost 1 base; unmatched junction nucleotides: 6. The CDR3 protein is CSVKYQGANTEAFF. The CDR3 nucleotides are TGCAGCGTTAAATACCAGGGGGCGAACACTGAAGCTTTCTTT.

This chain links TRBV20-1 with TRBJ2-7; 9 bases agree with TRBD1. The CDR3 has 15 residues. V was clipped by 0 bases and J by 3 bases; unmatched bases: 6. CDR1 and CDR2 from the germline V gene are DFQATT and SNEGSKA (reference sequence). Here the CDR3 reads CSARDRDRVRYEQYF. As DNA, the CDR3 is TGCAGTGCTAGAGATAGGGACAGGGTACGCTACGAGCAGTACTTC.

Remarks on this clonotype: Given the absence of the conserved phenylalanine or tryptophan at the CDR3 end, a read error is likely. The chain carries TRBV20-1 and TRBJ2-7; D possibly corresponds to TRBD2 (5 bases). CDR3 size: 14 residues. CDR1 is DFQATT, CDR2 SNEGSKA, per germline (reference sequence). The V end was cut by 3 bases, the J end by 3 bases, with 15 bases between. The CDR3 sequence: CSARDPRGSYEQYL. In DNA form, the CDR3 reads TGCAGTGCTAGGGACCCACGTGGGAGCTACGAGCAGTACCTT.

The chain uses TRBV3-1 and TRBJ2-3, with 7 bases identical to TRBD2. The trim removed 4 bases at V and 9 bases at J, leaving 7 bases unmatched. Germline CDR1 and CDR2: LGHDT and YNNKEL (reference sequence). This CDR3 is 13 amino acids long. The DNA of the CDR3 is TGTGCCAGCAGCCCCGGACTAGACTTGACGCAGTATTTT. Its protein is CASSPGLDLTQYF.

The chain recombines TRBV6-4 with TRBJ1-6, with 7 bases lining up with TRBD1. The CDR3 spans 14 residues. Trimming cost V 2 bases and J 6 bases; bases outside gene matches: 1. Germline V gene data show CDR1 as MRHNA and CDR2 as SNTAGT. The CDR3 sequence is CASSDRGRNSPLHF. The CDR3 coding sequence is TGTGCCAGCAGTGACAGGGGGCGTAATTCACCCCTCCACTTT.

This clonotype has at least ten counts. J is TRBJ1-4 and V is TRBV6-6; weak D call: TRBD1 (5 bases). The CDR3 runs 15 residues. With 6 bases removed from V and 1 base from J, the gap between germline ends came to 12 bases. Germline V gives CDR1 MNHNY, CDR2 SVGAGI (reference sequence). CDR3 region: CASRAGTGTNEKLFF. In nucleotides, the CDR3 is TGTGCCAGCAGGGCTGGGACGGGAACTAATGAAAAACTGTTTTTT.

Concerning this clonotype itself: Mismatch with germline at one junction end may stem from a read error. The chain joins TRBV4-3 to TRBJ2-5; unclear D gene. This CDR3 has 14 residues. Germline V lookup: CDR1 LGHNA, CDR2 YSLEER. CDR3 residues: CTSSQDHSTTTQYF. CDR3 in DNA: TGCACCAGCAGCCAAGATCATAGTACGACGACCCAGTACTTC.

This clonotype was picked up many times. The chain recombines TRBV28 with TRBJ1-2, with D uncertain. Germline assignment: CDR1 MDHEN and CDR2 SYDVKM. This CDR3 contains 12 residues. CDR3 coding DNA: TGTGCAGTTAGAGGAGTGAACTATGGCTACACCTTC. Protein: CAVRGVNYGYTF.

This clonotype occurred many times. The chain has TRBV6-5 and TRBJ2-2, with 9 bases that match TRBD1. The CDR3 is made up of 15 amino acids. Germline-derived CDR1 and CDR2 are MNHEY and SVGAGI. After removal of 6 bases from V and 4 bases from J, the junction contained 6 bases not matched to a gene. The CDR3 DNA reads TGTGCCAGCAGCCTTGGGACAGGGACCACCGGGGAGCTGTTTTTT. Protein product: CASSLGTGTTGELFF.

This clonotype was seen at least ten times. At one end the junction does not follow the germline gene, possibly because of a read error. CDR3 sequence: CASSLVGYGYTF. Here the CDR3 DNA reads TGTGCCAGCAGCTTAGTCGGCTATGGCTACACTTTC. The chain is built from TRBV7-2 and TRBJ1-2; D ambiguous. Germline V gene sequence: CDR1 SGHTA, CDR2 FQGNSA. The CDR3 is 12 residues long.

This clonotype was detected ten times or more. V gene TRBV18 combines with J gene TRBJ2-6; D gene uncertain. Trimming removed 1 base at V and 0 bases at J, with 7 bases between. The CDR3 has 16 amino acids. Germline V lookup: CDR1 KGHSH, CDR2 LQKENI. The CDR3 here is CASSPQGISGANVLTF. The CDR3 DNA reads TGTGCCAGCTCACCACAGGGTATCTCTGGGGCCAACGTCCTGACTTTC.

For this clonotype: A much larger clonotype is one base distant, so this may be a read error. The chain links TRBV20-1 to TRBJ2-1; D possibly corresponds to TRBD2 (6 bases). Germline lookup yields CDR1 DFQATT and CDR2 SNEGSKA (reference sequence). The CDR3 covers 16 residues. CDR3 protein: CNAREDRRGPYNEQFF. DNA for the CDR3: TGCAATGCTAGAGAGGACCGGCGGGGACCATACAATGAGCAGTTCTTC.

Regarding this clonotype: A single base separates this from a much larger clone, so it may be a read error. The rearrangement joins TRBV20-1 to TRBJ2-3; weak D call: TRBD1 (6 bases). TRBJ1-5 matches the DNA end more closely, so the J call is doubtful. Germline V gene data show CDR1 as DFQATT and CDR2 as SNEGSKA (reference sequence). The CDR3 is made up of 15 amino acids. CDR3 sequence reads: CSAREWGALTDTQHF. The CDR3 region has the DNA TGCAGTGCTAGAGAATGGGGGGCGCTTACAGATACGCAGCATTTT.

V gene TRBV7-6 combines with J gene TRBJ1-4; 7 bases are shared with TRBD1. This CDR3 spans 18 amino acids. The V gene end was trimmed by 3 bases and the J gene end by 4 bases; junction bases not matched to a gene: 14. Germline CDR1 SGHVS, CDR2 FNYEAQ. CDR3 nucleotides: TGTGCCAGCAGCTTTAGTCTGACAGGGCCTGGGATTAATGAAAAACTGTTTTTT. It translates to CASSFSLTGPGINEKLFF.

The table lists this clonotype with many counts. J is TRBJ2-2 and V is TRBV4-1; the D gene is possibly TRBD2 (5 bases). CDR1 and CDR2 from the germline V gene are MGHRA and YSYEKL. The CDR3 loop spans 14 amino acids. Trimming cost V 0 bases and J 7 bases, with 9 bases left between them. The CDR3, as DNA: TGCGCCAGCAGCCAAGATTCCGGGATCGGGGAGCTGTTTTTT. Translated: CASSQDSGIGELFF.

The table lists this clonotype with many counts. The chain combines TRBV27 with TRBJ2-7; D gene ambiguous. Germline CDR1 reads MNHEY; CDR2 reads SMNVEV (reference sequence). The CDR3 spans 13 residues. V shed 8 bases and J shed 0 bases, with 11 bases lying between them. This CDR3 reads CASSPASSYEQYF. The CDR3 region has the DNA TGTGCCAGCTCCCCTGCTAGCTCCTACGAGCAGTACTTC.

V gene TRBV15 combines with J gene TRBJ1-4; 7 nucleotides agree with TRBD1. There are 14 residues in the CDR3. The germline V gene encodes CDR1 LNHNV and CDR2 YYDKDF (reference sequence). The V segment lost 3 bases and the J segment 10 bases; nucleotides outside the gene matches: 8. The CDR3 DNA reads as TGTGCCACCAGCAGGACAGGGCTTCAAGGAAAACTGTTTTTT. Translated, it gives CATSRTGLQGKLFF. The full variable domain, rest sourced from reference TRBV15 and TRBJ1-4, is DAMVIQNPRYQVTQFGKPVTLSCSQTLNHNVMYWYQQKSSQAPKLLFHYYDKDFNNEADTPDNFQSRRPNTSFCFLDIRSPGLGDTAMYLCATSRTGLQGKLFFGSGTQLSVL.

This clonotype was counted ten times or more. The rearrangement uses TRBV14 and TRBJ2-7; tentatively, D is TRBD2 (6 bases). The CDR3 runs to 18 residues. In germline, CDR1 is SGHDN, CDR2 FVKESK. V dropped 4 bases and J dropped 7 bases, with 29 bases sitting between them. The CDR3: CASSPGLTSRYLTGEQYF. In nucleotides, the CDR3 is TGTGCCAGCAGCCCCGGCCTCACTAGCCGGTATCTCACGGGGGAGCAGTACTTC.

This clonotype was counted many times. The V gene is TRBV6-1, the J gene TRBJ2-3; a weak D match, TRBD1 (6 bases). CDR3 size: 17 residues. Trimming removed 3 bases from V and 2 bases from J, with 18 bases in between. Germline V gene lookup returns CDR1 MNHNS and CDR2 SASEGT. CDR3 DNA: TGTGCCAGCAGTGACGCCGAGGGGGACGCTTACACAGATACGCAGTATTTT. This encodes CASSDAEGDAYTDTQYF.

At least ten counts were recorded for this clonotype. The rearrangement links TRBV9 to TRBJ2-5; 8 nucleotides match TRBD2. The CDR3 is 15 residues long. The ends lost 4 bases at V and 3 bases at J; junction bases unmatched: 8. The germline gives CDR1 SGDLS, CDR2 YYNGEE. The CDR3 bases are TGTGCCAGCAGCATAACCGGGACTAGTAAAGAGACCCAGTACTTC. This translates into CASSITGTSKETQYF.

The chain is built from TRBV5-1 and TRBJ1-5; unclear D gene. The germline V and J ends were trimmed by 4 bases and 11 bases, with 13 bases remaining between them. Germline CDR1 is SGHRS and CDR2 is YFSETQ. This CDR3 is built from 12 residues. The CDR3 is CASSQGRGAQHF. The CDR3 nucleotides are TGCGCCAGCAGCCAAGGACGTGGGGCCCAGCATTTT.

This clonotype appeared many times. The V call is TRBV9, the J call TRBJ2-2; no firm D call. The CDR3 runs to 14 residues. The germline V gene has CDR1 SGDLS and CDR2 YYNGEE. V was trimmed by 1 base and J by 4 bases, leaving 8 bases between them. The CDR3 sequence is CASSVRSITGELFF. The CDR3 DNA is TGTGCCAGCAGCGTAAGGTCTATCACCGGGGAGCTGTTTTTT.